This T cell receptor (beta chain) was sequenced for a study of graft-versus-host responses after intestinal transplantation. Across the study: Induction using anti-thymocyte globulin, followed by tacrolimus and steroids for roughly 3 years, was given to all recipients. Study observations and caveats: GvH clones occurred in recipient marrow; some first appeared in ileum or blood. There was an association between peak levels of circulating GvH clones and early post-transplant HvG declines.

This clone was found a few times. Its target is not known. The CDR3 length is 20 residues. CDR1 and CDR2 (germline): WNHNN, SYGVQD (reference sequence). Unmatched junction bases numbered 16, after V lost 6 bases and J lost 1 base. Assay: immunoSEQ multiplex PCR; the TCRdb copy retains only in-frame clones and omits some. The repertoire holds over 65,000 clones, with 80% to 95% as singletons. This clonotype was sampled from a human patient who received an intestinal transplant, so some T cells may come from the graft donor. V is TRBV10-1 and J is TRBJ1-4, with 11 bases that match TRBD1. Sequenced here: PBMCs, sampled 98 days after intestinal transplantation. The CDR3 DNA reads as TGCGCCAGCAGAAACACCGGGACAGGGGGTGATCTCTTAACTAATGAAAAACTGTTTTTT. Translation gives CASRNTGTGGDLLTNEKLFF.